The 23 T cell receptor beta chains below come from one sample, sequenced in a study of CD8+ T cells in alopecia areata. Once RNA had been extracted, it was reverse transcribed into cDNA to act as the sequencing template. The method was immunoSEQ multiplex PCR; TCRdb's version includes in-frame clones alone and lacks a portion of them. This sample has approximately 150,000 clones; around 62% occur once, and the top ten carry roughly a third. The specimen was CD8+ T cells sorted from blood. The receptor source for this set is a human donor in good health.

The rearrangement uses TRBV7-9 and TRBJ1-5; 9 bases align to TRBD1. This CDR3 is 14 amino acids long. From germline, CDR1 is SEHNR and CDR2 FQNEAQ (reference sequence). The V and J ends lost 5 bases and 5 bases, in that order; junction bases with no gene match: 4. CDR3 sequence reads: CASSPGQGHQPQHF. The CDR3 DNA reads as TGTGCCAGCAGCCCGGGACAGGGTCATCAGCCCCAGCATTTT.

The CDR3 reads CASSERAVEQYF. The CDR3 region has the DNA TGTGCCAGCAGTGAAAGGGCGGTCGAGCAGTACTTC. The chain employs TRBV2 and TRBJ2-7; D remains unclear. Germline CDR1 and CDR2: SNHLY and FYNNEI. V was cut by 2 bases and J by 6 bases, with 8 bases left in between. This CDR3 has 12 residues. The whole variable domain, remainder taken from reference TRBV2 and TRBJ2-7, is EPEVTQTPSHQVTQMGQEVILRCVPISNHLYFYWYRQILGQKVEFLVSFYNNEISEKSEIFDDQFSVERPDGSNFTLKIRSTKLEDSAMYFCASSERAVEQYFGPGTRLTVT.

In the case of this clone: At one end, the junction sequence differs from germline, possibly due to a read error. The identical CDR3 is also encoded by other nucleotide sequences in the sample. The CDR3 reads CASSQARSEQYF. The CDR3 nucleotides read TGTGCCAGCAGCCAAGCACGTTCCGAGCAGTACTTC. V and J are TRBV4-1 and TRBJ2-7; D gene uncertain. CDR1 and CDR2 from the germline V gene are MGHRA and YSYEKL. The CDR3 contains 12 residues.

This clone was seen just once. The chain employs TRBV25-1 and TRBJ1-2; a possible D gene is TRBD1 (6 bases). Looked up from germline, CDR1 is MGHDK and CDR2 is SYGVNS. Trimming left V 4 bases short and J 2 bases short, with 11 bases between. The CDR3 totals 14 residues. CDR3 sequence: CASSGGAINYGYTF. The CDR3 DNA is TGTGCCAGCAGTGGGGGGGCGATCAACTATGGCTACACCTTC.

J is TRBJ2-1 and V is TRBV15; 10 nucleotides match TRBD2. Germline assignment: CDR1 LNHNV and CDR2 YYDKDF (reference sequence). The CDR3 is made up of 14 amino acids. V lost 5 bases, J lost 5 bases, and 3 bases stayed unmatched. The CDR3 is CATSGTSVDNEQFF. The CDR3, as DNA: TGTGCCACCAGCGGGACTAGCGTCGACAATGAGCAGTTCTTC.

About this clone itself: Other nucleotide sequences in the sample specify the same CDR3. The chain joins TRBV27 to TRBJ2-7; D is uncertain. Trimming took 6 bases from V and 3 from J, leaving 15 bases between them. The CDR3 runs 14 residues. Germline assignment: CDR1 MNHEY and CDR2 SMNVEV (reference sequence). CDR3 nucleotides: TGTGCCAGCAGCCCCTCGGGCCCCAGCTACGAGCAGTACTTC. Its translation is CASSPSGPSYEQYF.

This clone occurred once. The chain recombines TRBV29-1 with TRBJ2-1; TRBD1 is a possible D gene (5 bases). Per the germline V gene, CDR1 is SQVTM and CDR2 is ANQGSEA. The CDR3 spans 10 residues. V shed 4 bases and J shed 13 bases, with 11 bases lying between them. The CDR3 coding sequence is TGCAGCGTTGTATTGGGGCCTCAGTTCTTC. This codes for CSVVLGPQFF.

The J gene is TRBJ2-4, the V gene TRBV2; D unclear. The CDR3 is 14 residues long. Germline values: CDR1 SNHLY, CDR2 FYNNEI. Trimming stripped 6 bases from V and 0 bases from J, with 9 bases between. CDR3: CASSRLVAKNIQYF. CDR3 DNA sequence: TGTGCCAGCAGCCGCCTTGTAGCCAAAAACATTCAGTACTTC.

Only one count was recorded for this clone. The genes are TRBV11-2 and TRBJ2-1; tentatively, D is TRBD1 (7 bases). CDR1 is SGHAT, CDR2 FQNNGV, per germline. V shed 5 bases and J shed 9 bases, with 14 bases lying between them. The CDR3 totals 13 residues. CDR3 residues: CASSLTRGAEQFF. CDR3 sequence (DNA): TGTGCCAGCAGCCTAACCAGGGGGGCTGAGCAGTTCTTC. The full variable domain, with the rest looked up from reference TRBV11-2 and TRBJ2-1, is EAGVAQSPRYKIIEKRQSVAFWCNPISGHATLYWYQQILGQGPKLLIQFQNNGVVDDSQLPKDRFSAERLKGVDSTLKIQPAKLEDSAVYLCASSLTRGAEQFFGPGTRLTVL.

Only one count was recorded for this clone. The J gene is TRBJ1-1, the V gene TRBV4-2; no clear D gene. Deletions cut 0 bases from V and 1 base from J, with 9 bases between. The length of the CDR3 is 15 residues. Looked up from germline, CDR1 is LGHNA and CDR2 is YNFKEQ. The CDR3 here is CASSQDTAGNTEAFF. CDR3 coding DNA: TGTGCCAGCAGCCAAGATACGGCCGGGAACACTGAAGCTTTCTTT.

This sequence joins TRBV6-5 and TRBJ1-4; D is unclear. The CDR3 covers 13 residues. V was trimmed by 0 bases and J by 8 bases, leaving 7 bases between them. CDR1 is MNHEY and CDR2 is SVGAGI in the germline V gene. The CDR3 DNA sequence: TGTGCCAGCAGTTACTCGTTGTCGGAAAAACTGTTTTTT. Protein: CASSYSLSEKLFF.

This clone has more than one count but fewer than ten. V and J are TRBV27 and TRBJ2-7, with TRBD2 identical over 14 bases. Trimming removed 5 bases from V and 6 bases from J; junction bases left unmatched: 6. CDR1 MNHEY and CDR2 SMNVEV come from the germline V gene (reference sequence). This CDR3 region has 15 residues. CDR3 in amino acids: CASSQGTSGRGEQYF. Written as DNA, the CDR3 is TGTGCCAGCAGTCAGGGGACTAGCGGGAGAGGCGAGCAGTACTTC.

This chain uses TRBV13 with TRBJ1-1; TRBD1 matches at 8 bases. Trimming removed 5 bases from V and 3 bases from J; junction bases left unmatched: 2. CDR1 is PRHDT, CDR2 FYEKMQ, per germline (reference sequence). The CDR3 runs 13 residues. The CDR3 region has the DNA TGTGCCAGCAGCCGGACAGGGCACACTGAAGCTTTCTTT. Its protein product is CASSRTGHTEAFF.

The chain couples TRBV11-2 to TRBJ2-5, with D uncertain. This CDR3 is 15 amino acids long. V shed 2 bases and J shed 1 base, with 11 bases lying between them. Germline V lookup: CDR1 SGHAT, CDR2 FQNNGV. CDR3 protein: CASSLKPSSQETQYF. CDR3 in DNA: TGTGCCAGCAGCTTAAAGCCCAGCAGCCAAGAGACCCAGTACTTC.

The rearrangement links TRBV4-1 to TRBJ2-7; D is uncertain. With 0 bases removed from V and 4 bases from J, the gap between germline ends came to 7 bases. The CDR3 length is 13 residues. Germline CDR1 MGHRA, CDR2 YSYEKL. CDR3 loop: CASSQEWRYEQYF. Written as DNA, the CDR3 is TGCGCCAGCAGCCAAGAGTGGCGATACGAGCAGTACTTC.

A few counts support this clone. The rearrangement uses TRBV25-1 and TRBJ2-3; 11 bases line up with TRBD2. Trimming at V came to 8 bases and at J to 6 bases, leaving 10 bases not matched to a gene. Germline V gene data show CDR1 as MGHDK and CDR2 as SYGVNS. This CDR3 is 15 amino acids long. CDR3 DNA: TGTGCCAGCGTAGTACTAGCGGGAGATAGGGATACGCAGTATTTT. This encodes CASVVLAGDRDTQYF.

The V call is TRBV7-9, the J call TRBJ2-5; no firm D call. The length of the CDR3 is 13 residues. Trimming stripped 3 bases from V and 1 base from J, with 6 bases between. Per germline, CDR1 SEHNR and CDR2 FQNEAQ (reference sequence). CDR3 sequence reads: CASSFRRQETQYF. In DNA, the CDR3 is TGTGCCAGCAGCTTCCGCCGCCAAGAGACCCAGTACTTC. Based on the CDR3 plus reference TRBV7-9 and TRBJ2-5, the full variable domain is DTGVSQNPRHKITKRGQNVTFRCDPISEHNRLYWYRQTLGQGPEFLTYFQNEAQLEKSRLLSDRFSAERPKGSFSTLEIQRTEQGDSAMYLCASSFRRQETQYFGPGTRLLVL.

With respect to this clone: The identical CDR3 is also encoded by other nucleotide sequences in the sample. V gene TRBV9 combines with J gene TRBJ2-2; no clear D gene. The germline CDR1 and CDR2 sequences are SGDLS and YYNGEE. The CDR3 totals 12 residues. Trimming cost V 5 bases and J 2 bases, with 4 bases left between them. The CDR3 loop reads CASRGNTGELFF. In nucleotides, the CDR3 is TGTGCCAGCAGGGGCAACACCGGGGAGCTGTTTTTT. The whole variable domain, remainder taken from reference TRBV9 and TRBJ2-2, is DSGVTQTPKHLITATGQRVTLRCSPRSGDLSVYWYQQSLDQGLQFLIQYYNGEERAKGNILERFSAQQFPDLHSELNLSSLELGDSALYFCASRGNTGELFFGEGSRLTVL.

This clone was recorded a few times. The V and J genes are TRBV27 and TRBJ2-7; D might be TRBD2 (5 bases). The CDR3 is made up of 14 amino acids. Germline V lookup: CDR1 MNHEY, CDR2 SMNVEV (reference sequence). V was shortened by 5 bases and J by 2 bases, with 13 bases between the two germline ends. DNA of the CDR3: TGTGCCAGCAGTCCGATCGGACTTCCCTACGAGCAGTACTTC. Amino acid sequence: CASSPIGLPYEQYF.

This clone was detected a few times. The rearrangement uses TRBV19 and TRBJ2-1; D is unresolved. Looked up from germline, CDR1 is LNHDA and CDR2 is SQIVND (reference sequence). Trimming left V 7 bases short and J 5 bases short, with 12 bases between. The CDR3 is 13 residues long. The CDR3 region is CASTSADDNEQFF. The CDR3 bases are TGTGCCAGTACGTCGGCGGATGACAATGAGCAGTTCTTC.

The V gene is TRBV6-6, the J gene TRBJ2-4; either TRBD1 or TRBD2 may supply D (5 bases each). The V end was cut by 6 bases, the J end by 0 bases, with 12 bases between. Germline CDR1 reads MNHNY; CDR2 reads SVGAGI (reference sequence). The CDR3 totals 15 residues. This CDR3 reads CASSPIGAAKNIQYF. CDR3 in DNA: TGTGCCAGCAGCCCTATCGGGGCAGCCAAAAACATTCAGTACTTC.

This clone was seen a few times. The J gene is TRBJ2-5, the V gene TRBV5-4; D unresolved. In germline, CDR1 is SGHNT, CDR2 YYREEE (reference sequence). The V and J ends lost 3 bases and 7 bases respectively, with 10 bases between them. The CDR3 sequence is 12 residues long. The CDR3 coding sequence is TGTGCCAGCAGCTCCGCCGATCGGACCCAGTACTTC. It codes for CASSSADRTQYF.

The chain employs TRBV7-9 and TRBJ1-5, with a possible D match to TRBD1 (5 bases). CDR1 is SEHNR, CDR2 FQNEAQ, per germline (reference sequence). V was clipped by 3 bases and J by 3 bases, with 9 bases between them. The CDR3 is made up of 14 amino acids. The CDR3 loop is CASSLGGANQPQHF. DNA of the CDR3: TGTGCCAGCAGCTTGGGGGGAGCCAATCAGCCCCAGCATTTT.